One sample yielded the 3 T cell receptor beta chains listed below, sequenced in a study of T cells in Graves' hyperthyroidism and ophthalmopathy. TCR beta CDR3 sequences were amplified from RNA transcripts. HTBI primers were used for first-round RT-PCR of the TCR CDR3. TCRdb independently ran MiXCR on the multiplex PCR reads; one entry per CDR3 protein. The sample consists of over 400,000 distinct CDR3 sequences, around 15% of them appearing once. The source material was blood. These receptors all stem from a man between 18 and 29 years old with Graves' ophthalmopathy.

There are many counts of this clonotype. The DNA of the CDR3 is TGCAGTGCTAGAGATCAGGGACTAGTTGGCGACGAGCAGTACTTC. Protein product: CSARDQGLVGDEQYF. The chain has TRBV20-1 and TRBJ2-7, with 8 bases lining up with TRBD2. Germline trimming cut 0 bases from V and 5 bases from J; bases unmatched to any gene: 9. The germline V gene has CDR1 DFQATT and CDR2 SNEGSKA (reference sequence). The CDR3 has 15 residues.

This clonotype has a count of ten or more. The rearrangement joins TRBV2 to TRBJ2-1, with TRBD1 matching 8 bases. Unmatched junction bases numbered 18, after V lost 3 bases and J lost 8 bases. Germline V lookup: CDR1 SNHLY, CDR2 FYNNEI. The CDR3 has 18 residues. Written as DNA, the CDR3 is TGTGCCAGCAGTGATCCGGTCAGGGACAGGATTGTGGTGGATGAGCAGTTCTTC. Amino acid sequence: CASSDPVRDRIVVDEQFF.

At least ten counts were recorded for this clonotype. V and J are TRBV3-1 and TRBJ2-3, with D uncertain. This CDR3 is built from 15 residues. Germline V gene data show CDR1 as LGHDT and CDR2 as YNNKEL (reference sequence). V was pared by 0 bases and J by 2 bases, with 9 bases between. The CDR3 coding sequence is TGTGCCAGCAGCCAAGAAATCGCGGCCACAGATACGCAGTATTTT. Translation gives CASSQEIAATDTQYF.